The T cell receptor (beta chain) described here comes from a study of response to subunit inactivated influenza vaccine. Study-level points and caveats: The study's authors posited that every seasonal influenza vaccination enlists few new T cells.

Each CDR3 protein is one row after TCRdb ran MiXCR on the RT-PCR reads. The profile shows around 530,000 distinct CDR3 sequences, approximately 17% of them singletons. This clonotype was seen only a few times. Its antigen is as yet unknown. V lost 0 bases to trimming and J lost 4 bases, with 16 bases between them. The CDR3 is 16 residues long. Germline-derived CDR1 and CDR2 are MNHEY and SVGEGT. Source: CD4+ T cells sorted from PBMCs, taken roughly 24 months after vaccination. This receptor was taken from a man aged 45 to 70 who received an inactivated influenza vaccine. This chain connects TRBV6-2 or TRBV6-3 to TRBJ2-7, with D hard to call. DNA for the CDR3: TGTGCCAGCAGTTACTCGATGGCGACCAGCCGGTACGAGCAGTACTTC. It codes for CASSYSMATSRYEQYF.